These 2 T cell receptor beta chains originate from one sample sequenced in a study of blood T cells in healthy people across ages. Sample-barcoded 5' priming and a J-beta primer mix drove a second PCR of roughly 6 to 12 cycles. One entry per CDR3 protein, called by TCRdb with MiXCR from the 5' RACE reads. The data contain roughly 800,000 distinct CDR3 sequences, 25% of them singletons. This sample was also put to use in a study of T cells of mothers and their children.

Material: blood. The receptors stem from a boy aged 5-17 years in good health.

This chain joins TRBV5-1 and TRBJ2-2; D remains unclear. This CDR3 has 16 amino acids. Germline CDR1 and CDR2: SGHRS and YFSETQ. Trimming cost V 1 base and J 2 bases, with 12 bases left between them. The CDR3 nucleotides read TGCGCCAGCAGCTTGTCCCTACATGCAAACACCGGGGAGCTGTTTTTT. It yields the protein CASSLSLHANTGELFF.

The table lists this clonotype with a few counts. J is TRBJ2-2 and V is TRBV10-3, with D perhaps matching TRBD2 (7 bases). Trimming removed 4 bases at V and 6 bases at J, with 18 bases between. The CDR3 covers 16 residues. The V gene's germline CDR1 is ENHRY and CDR2 SYGVKD. The CDR3 nucleotides read TGTGCCATCAGTGGGAGGGGGGGATCCGACGCCGGGGAGCTGTTTTTT. Protein sequence: CAISGRGGSDAGELFF.